This is a list of T cell receptor beta chains from one sample in a study of T-cell memory formation after mild COVID-19. MiXCR, run by TCRdb on the 5' RACE reads, gives a single entry per CDR3 protein. The repertoire holds 190,000 or so distinct CDR3 sequences, 25% to 35% seen once, with approximately 10% in the top ten. The source material was PBMCs or a T cell subset sorted from them (not recorded which). The receptors were sampled from an adult woman who had mild COVID-19 (a few samples of this study predate the infection). Cell type and time point are not known. The conserved cysteine and the conserved F or W are not part of the CDR3 here.

V gene: TRBV7-9
CDR3 protein: ASSPPSGASTGELF

V gene: TRBV5-1
CDR3 protein: ASSWGQGRYNEQF

V gene: TRBV7-9
CDR3 protein: ASSLEGNHQPQH

V gene: TRBV3-1
CDR3 protein: ATSRIPTYNEQF

V gene: TRBV6-4
CDR3 protein: ASSVQGGDTEAF

V gene: TRBV11-1
CDR3 protein: ASSLDGLAGGRAYNEQF

V gene: TRBV5-6
CDR3 protein: ASSLDSRTDTQY

V gene: TRBV21-1
CDR3 protein: ASSKASRDRIYGYT

V gene: TRBV20-1
CDR3 protein: SADLRQRRYEQY

V gene: TRBV12-3/TRBV12-4
CDR3 protein: ASSFTGTAKRGYT